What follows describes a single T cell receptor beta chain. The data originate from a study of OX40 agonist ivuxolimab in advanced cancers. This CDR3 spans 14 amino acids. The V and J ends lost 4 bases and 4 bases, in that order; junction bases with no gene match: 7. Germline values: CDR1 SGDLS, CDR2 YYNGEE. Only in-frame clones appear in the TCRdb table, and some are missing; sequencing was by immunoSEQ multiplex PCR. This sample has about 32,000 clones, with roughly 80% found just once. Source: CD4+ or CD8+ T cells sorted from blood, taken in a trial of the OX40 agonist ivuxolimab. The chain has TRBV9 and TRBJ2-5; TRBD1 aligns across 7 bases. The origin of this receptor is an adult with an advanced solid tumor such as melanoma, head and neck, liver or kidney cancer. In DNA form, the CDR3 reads TGTGCCAGCAGCTATCAGGGGGAAGGAGAGACCCAGTACTTC. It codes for CASSYQGEGETQYF.